A selection of T cell receptor beta chains follows, all from one sample in a study of patients and donors after allogeneic stem cell transplantation. TCRdb reprocessed the RT-PCR reads via MiXCR and lists one record per CDR3 protein. The data show some 160,000 distinct CDR3 sequences, with more than 20% seen just once and 25% to 30% held by the top ten. The sample comprised blood, either unsorted or a sorted T cell fraction (not recorded which). Source of these receptors: a human donor who was either an allogeneic HSCT recipient or a stem cell or donor lymphocyte infusion donor (not recorded which). It is not recorded whose cells these are; they may come from a transplant donor. CDR3s include the opening cysteine and the closing phenylalanine or tryptophan. D genes are given only for firm matches.

TRBV5-1	.	TRBJ1-4	CASSLWDLRTDTNEKLFF
TRBV3-1	TRBD1	TRBJ1-6	CASSQAGGRDNSPLHF
TRBV15	TRBD1	TRBJ1-1	CATSRGTGFSNTEAFF
TRBV6-4	.	TRBJ1-1	CASSLGGRNEAFF
TRBV7-2	TRBD2	TRBJ2-5	CASSFKRGSYQETQYF
TRBV6-6	.	TRBJ2-3	CASSVSGAYTQYF
TRBV12-3/TRBV12-4	.	TRBJ2-1	CASSPPRATYNEQFF
TRBV12-3/TRBV12-4	.	TRBJ2-1	CASSLQGRSFF
TRBV3-1	.	TRBJ2-3	CASSRSGVDTQYF
TRBV15	.	TRBJ1-5	CATSPQSYQPQHF
TRBV30	.	TRBJ2-7	CAWSVRGYEQYF
TRBV4-2	.	TRBJ2-5	CASSQGPYQETQYF
TRBV7-8	TRBD1	TRBJ1-1	CASSSRDRVNTEAFF
TRBV7-9	.	TRBJ2-1	CAKTQGPYNEQFF
TRBV24-1	TRBD2	TRBJ2-3	CATSDPSGSADTQYF
TRBV4-3	.	TRBJ1-3	CASSQEGLTSGNTIYF
TRBV6-5	.	TRBJ2-1	CASSYSSQALYNEQFF
TRBV29-1	.	TRBJ2-7	CSVGATYEQYF
TRBV6-5	TRBD2	TRBJ2-5	CASSNSGGALETQYF
TRBV29-1	.	TRBJ2-1	CSVDDPDSGRINEQFF
TRBV5-6	.	TRBJ2-5	CASSFQDRQETQYF
TRBV14	.	TRBJ1-1	CASSLGGLAEAFF
TRBV5-1	.	TRBJ1-1	CASSLSKLNTEAFF
TRBV7-8	.	TRBJ2-3	CASSFILGDTQYF
TRBV29-1	.	TRBJ2-1	CSVESESYNEQFF
TRBV5-1	TRBD1	TRBJ1-1	CASSLEQGGTEAFF
TRBV6-5	.	TRBJ1-1	CASSYEGAEAFF
TRBV15	.	TRBJ1-4	CATSNRLGREKLFF
TRBV5-1	TRBD2	TRBJ2-5	CASSYVAGGNQETQYF